The 23 T cell receptor beta chains reported below all come from one sample, sequenced in a study of blood T cell repertoires in COVID-19. Generated by immunoSEQ multiplex PCR, the TCRdb table keeps only in-frame clones and is missing some. This table holds about 52,000 clones, around 80% found once. Sequencing was carried out using peripheral blood. All receptors come from an elderly woman with COVID-19, enrolled during active disease.

The V gene is TRBV5-1, the J gene TRBJ2-5; 8 nucleotides align to TRBD2. V was clipped by 7 bases and J by 1 base; unmatched bases: 9. Germline V CDR1 and CDR2: SGHRS, YFSETQ. CDR3 size: 15 residues. Written as DNA, the CDR3 is TGCGCCAGCGGAGGGAGGGCGGGGGGCCAAGAGACCCAGTACTTC. This sequence encodes CASGGRAGGQETQYF.

The chain couples TRBV12-3 or TRBV12-4 to TRBJ1-1; D is possibly TRBD1 (6 bases). V lost 4 bases and J lost 3, with 9 bases in between. CDR3 length: 13 amino acids. DNA for the CDR3: TGTGCCAGCAGTTCGGGGGGGCACACTGAAGCTTTCTTT. Its translation: CASSSGGHTEAFF.

This clone occurred once. The V gene is TRBV28, the J gene TRBJ2-7; TRBD1 agrees at 11 bases. V lost 5 bases to trimming and J lost 2 bases; unmatched junction nucleotides: 8. Germline V CDR1 and CDR2: MDHEN, SYDVKM. The length of the CDR3 is 16 residues. In DNA form, the CDR3 reads TGTGCCAGCAGTCGGGACAGGGGGGGAGGGACCTACGAGCAGTACTTC. Its protein product is CASSRDRGGGTYEQYF.

The chain employs TRBV28 and TRBJ2-7; TRBD2 matches 7 bases. CDR1 is MDHEN, CDR2 SYDVKM, per germline. Germline trimming cut 3 bases from V and 3 bases from J; bases unmatched to any gene: 11. This CDR3 is built from 16 residues. The chain's CDR3 is CASSLVGASGNYEQYF. In nucleotides, the CDR3 is TGTGCCAGCAGTTTGGTGGGCGCTAGCGGCAACTACGAGCAGTACTTC.

The J gene is TRBJ2-7, the V gene TRBV12-3 or TRBV12-4, with 12 bases aligning to TRBD2. V was pared by 5 bases and J by 6 bases, with 2 bases of the junction left unmatched. CDR3 length: 13 amino acids. The DNA for the CDR3 is TGTGCCAGCAGTACTAGCGGGAGGACCGAGCAGTACTTC. Protein: CASSTSGRTEQYF.

The chain uses TRBV30 and TRBJ2-7; 8 bases match TRBD2. Germline assignment: CDR1 GTSNPN and CDR2 SVGIG (reference sequence). J lost 3 bases, V lost 8 bases, and 6 bases had no gene match. This CDR3 comprises 12 residues. The CDR3 loop reads CAGMTSVYEQYF. CDR3 sequence (DNA): TGTGCCGGCATGACTAGCGTCTACGAGCAGTACTTC.

The chain is built from TRBV3-1 (or the pseudogene TRBV3-2) and TRBJ2-3; 7 positions agree with TRBD1. This CDR3 is 13 amino acids long. Losses at the gene ends were 8 bases for V and 1 base for J; bases not matched to a gene: 3. Germline CDR1 reads LGHDT; CDR2 reads YNNKEL (reference sequence). CDR3 DNA: TGTGCCAGCGAGGGGGCGCGCACAGATACGCAGTATTTT. Its protein product is CASEGARTDTQYF.

V and J are TRBV4-1 and TRBJ1-2; possibly TRBD1 for D (6 bases). CDR1 and CDR2 from the germline V gene are MGHRA and YSYEKL. V was shortened by 0 bases and J by 2 bases, with 13 bases between the two germline ends. The CDR3 consists of 16 residues. CDR3 sequence: CASSQDSGDANYGYTF. The CDR3 bases are TGCGCCAGCAGCCAAGATTCAGGGGATGCCAACTATGGCTACACCTTC.

The V call is TRBV30, the J call TRBJ1-5; TRBD1 matches at 10 bases. Germline assignment: CDR1 GTSNPN and CDR2 SVGIG (reference sequence). The junction had 2 bases not matched to a gene; V was cut back by 3 bases and J by 6 bases. The CDR3 is 13 amino acids. CDR3 amino acids: CAWSGQGGQPQHF. The CDR3 DNA reads as TGTGCCTGGAGCGGACAGGGGGGTCAGCCCCAGCATTTT.

V usage is TRBV7-9 and J usage is TRBJ1-1; D remains ambiguous. Germline V CDR1 and CDR2: SEHNR, FQNEAQ (reference sequence). The CDR3 contains 14 residues. Trimming removed 1 base at V and 0 bases at J, with 6 bases between. The CDR3 region has the DNA TGTGCCAGCAGCTTAGGACACCTGAACACTGAAGCTTTCTTT. Residues: CASSLGHLNTEAFF.

This chain connects TRBV14 to TRBJ2-6; a weak D match, TRBD1 (5 bases). The V end was cut by 1 base, the J end by 2 bases, with 6 bases between. The CDR3 runs to 15 residues. Germline values: CDR1 SGHDN, CDR2 FVKESK. CDR3 sequence (DNA): TGTGCCAGCAGCCAAGGGGGCACTGGGGCCAACGTCCTGACTTTC. The encoded protein is CASSQGGTGANVLTF. Looking up the rest from reference TRBV14 and TRBJ2-6 gives the full variable domain: EAGVTQFPSHSVIEKGQTVTLRCDPISGHDNLYWYRRVMGKEIKFLLHFVKESKQDESGMPNNRFLAERTGGTYSTLKVQPAELEDSGVYFCASSQGGTGANVLTFGAGSRLTVL.

The genes are TRBV7-8 and TRBJ1-4; 7 bases fit TRBD1. Germline assignment: CDR1 SGHVS and CDR2 FQNEAQ. This CDR3 has 14 amino acids. Germline trimming cut 5 bases from V and 8 bases from J; bases unmatched to any gene: 8. The CDR3 DNA follows: TGTGCCAGCAGCACCCGACAAGGGGGCGAAAAACTGTTTTTT. Residues: CASSTRQGGEKLFF.

This clone was picked up one time. The rearrangement uses TRBV10-3 and TRBJ2-3; 8 bases are shared with TRBD2. The CDR3 runs 14 residues. The trim removed 5 bases at V and 6 bases at J, leaving 7 bases unmatched. Per the germline V gene, CDR1 is ENHRY and CDR2 is SYGVKD. DNA for the CDR3: TGTGCCATCAGTACGGCGGGGGGCGTCGATACGCAGTATTTT. It translates to CAISTAGGVDTQYF.

This clone was observed a single time. V and J are TRBV28 and TRBJ1-5, with 7 bases fitting TRBD1. The CDR3 consists of 15 residues. The V gene's germline CDR1 is MDHEN and CDR2 SYDVKM. V was pared by 4 bases and J by 4 bases, with 7 bases of the junction left unmatched. In DNA, the CDR3 is TGTGCCAGCAGTTACCTCCAGGGGGTTAATCAGCCCCAGCATTTT. Encoded protein: CASSYLQGVNQPQHF.

The chain uses TRBV28 and TRBJ2-7, with D unresolved. The germline V and J ends were trimmed by 5 bases and 0 bases, with 11 bases remaining between them. Germline lookup yields CDR1 MDHEN and CDR2 SYDVKM. This CDR3 spans 14 amino acids. The CDR3 here is CASSTAGYSYEQYF. The CDR3 DNA sequence: TGTGCCAGCAGTACAGCAGGATACTCCTACGAGCAGTACTTC.

The V and J genes are TRBV30 and TRBJ2-3; the match to TRBD1 covers 9 bases. Germline lookup yields CDR1 GTSNPN and CDR2 SVGIG (reference sequence). There are 15 residues in the CDR3. V shed 2 bases, J shed 11 bases, and the junction held 14 bases outside the gene matches. CDR3 sequence: CAWSLTGTGPGRQYF. The CDR3, as DNA: TGTGCCTGGAGTTTAACCGGGACAGGGCCAGGAAGGCAGTATTTT.

This rearrangement joins TRBV9 to TRBJ1-1; 11 positions agree with TRBD1. Trimming removed 2 bases from V and 4 bases from J; junction bases left unmatched: 1. The CDR3 has 14 amino acids. Looked up from germline, CDR1 is SGDLS and CDR2 is YYNGEE. CDR3 sequence (DNA): TGTGCCAGCAGCGTGGGACAGGGGGTCACTGAAGCTTTCTTT. It is translated as CASSVGQGVTEAFF. Supplemented by reference TRBV9 and TRBJ1-1, the full variable domain reads DSGVTQTPKHLITATGQRVTLRCSPRSGDLSVYWYQQSLDQGLQFLIQYYNGEERAKGNILERFSAQQFPDLHSELNLSSLELGDSALYFCASSVGQGVTEAFFGQGTRLTVV.

The rearrangement links TRBV7-9 to TRBJ1-2; 11 nucleotides line up with TRBD1. Germline values: CDR1 SEHNR, CDR2 FQNEAQ (reference sequence). Unmatched junction bases numbered 5, after V lost 10 bases and J lost 1 base. This CDR3 is built from 14 residues. CDR3 bases: TGTGCCACACCGGGACAGGGGGTTAACTATGGCTACACCTTC. Protein product: CATPGQGVNYGYTF. Based on the CDR3 plus reference TRBV7-9 and TRBJ1-2, the full variable domain is DTGVSQNPRHKITKRGQNVTFRCDPISEHNRLYWYRQTLGQGPEFLTYFQNEAQLEKSRLLSDRFSAERPKGSFSTLEIQRTEQGDSAMYLCATPGQGVNYGYTFGSGTRLTVV.

This sequence joins TRBV27 and TRBJ2-3, with 7 positions matching TRBD2. Germline CDR1 reads MNHEY; CDR2 reads SMNVEV (reference sequence). The CDR3 runs to 14 residues. V trimming: 0 bases; J trimming: 6 bases; junction bases outside the gene matches: 3. CDR3 in DNA: TGTGCCAGCAGTTTATCCCGACTAGCTGATACGCAGTATTTT. It translates to CASSLSRLADTQYF.

The chain links TRBV19 to TRBJ2-5; 10 bases align to TRBD2. Germline V gene lookup returns CDR1 LNHDA and CDR2 SQIVND (reference sequence). The length of the CDR3 is 14 residues. Trimming removed 11 bases from V and 7 bases from J; junction bases left unmatched: 13. For the CDR3, the DNA is TGTGCCTCCAGGGCAGCGGGAGGGCCGTCGACCCAGTACTTC. Translated, it gives CASRAAGGPSTQYF.

This clone was seen a single time. Here the CDR3 reads CASRSPSGRTGELFF. In DNA, the CDR3 is TGTGCCAGCAGGAGTCCTAGCGGGAGAACCGGGGAGCTGTTTTTT. This chain joins TRBV27 and TRBJ2-2; 10 positions match TRBD2. The CDR3 loop spans 15 amino acids. Trimming at V came to 6 bases and at J to 5 bases, leaving 6 bases not matched to a gene. Germline lookup yields CDR1 MNHEY and CDR2 SMNVEV (reference sequence).

This chain uses TRBV5-8 with TRBJ2-7, with 9 bases lining up with TRBD1. V shed 0 bases and J 7 bases; nucleotides not matched to a gene: 5. The CDR3 is made up of 14 amino acids. Germline V gene data show CDR1 as SGHTS and CDR2 as YDEGEE. This chain's CDR3 is CASSLEQGAREQYF. CDR3 nucleotides: TGTGCCAGCAGCTTGGAACAGGGGGCGCGTGAGCAGTACTTC. Variable domain in full (rest from reference TRBV5-8 and TRBJ2-7): EAGVTQSPTHLIKTRGQQATLRCSPISGHTSVYWYQQALGLGLQFLLWYDEGEERNRGNFPPRFSGRQFPNYSSELNVNALELEDSALYLCASSLEQGAREQYFGPGTRLTVT.

J is TRBJ2-5 and V is TRBV14; D perhaps matches TRBD2 (6 bases). Germline V gene data show CDR1 as SGHDN and CDR2 as FVKESK. V was cut by 2 bases and J by 1 base, with 8 bases left in between. The CDR3 consists of 14 residues. The CDR3 DNA reads TGTGCCAGCAGCCAAAGGCGGGGCCAAGAGACCCAGTACTTC. This encodes CASSQRRGQETQYF.